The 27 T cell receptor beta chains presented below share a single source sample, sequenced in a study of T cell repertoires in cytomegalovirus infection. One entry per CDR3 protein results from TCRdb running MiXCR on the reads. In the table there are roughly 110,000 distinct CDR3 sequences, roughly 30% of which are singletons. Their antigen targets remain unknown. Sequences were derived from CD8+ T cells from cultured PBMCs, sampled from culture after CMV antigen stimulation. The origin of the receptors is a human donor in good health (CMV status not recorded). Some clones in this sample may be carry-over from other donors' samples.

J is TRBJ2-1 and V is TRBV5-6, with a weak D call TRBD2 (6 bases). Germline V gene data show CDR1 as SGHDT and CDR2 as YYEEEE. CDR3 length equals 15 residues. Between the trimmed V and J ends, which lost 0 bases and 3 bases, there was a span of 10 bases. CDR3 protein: CASSLGRGLYNEQFF. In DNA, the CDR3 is TGTGCCAGCAGCTTGGGGCGGGGTCTCTACAATGAGCAGTTCTTC.

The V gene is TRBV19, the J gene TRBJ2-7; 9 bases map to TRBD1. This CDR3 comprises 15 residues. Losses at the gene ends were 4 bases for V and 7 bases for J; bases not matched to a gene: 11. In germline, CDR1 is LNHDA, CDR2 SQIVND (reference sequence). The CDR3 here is CASSTGTGWPLEQYF. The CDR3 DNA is TGTGCCAGTAGTACCGGGACAGGGTGGCCTTTGGAGCAGTACTTC.

The CDR3: CASSRLSPEQFF. In DNA form, the CDR3 reads TGTGCCAGCAGTCGATTGAGTCCGGAGCAGTTCTTC. V gene TRBV25-1 combines with J gene TRBJ2-1; D is ambiguous. The CDR3 runs 12 residues. Per the germline V gene, CDR1 is MGHDK and CDR2 is SYGVNS. The V and J ends lost 5 bases and 10 bases respectively, with 12 bases between them.

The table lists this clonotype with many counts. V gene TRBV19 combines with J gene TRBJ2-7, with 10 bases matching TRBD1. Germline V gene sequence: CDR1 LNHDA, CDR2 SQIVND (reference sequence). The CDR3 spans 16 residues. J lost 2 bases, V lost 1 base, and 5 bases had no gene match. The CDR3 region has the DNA TGTGCCAGTAGTATAGTTGTGGGACAGGGGACCTACGAGCAGTACTTC. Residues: CASSIVVGQGTYEQYF.

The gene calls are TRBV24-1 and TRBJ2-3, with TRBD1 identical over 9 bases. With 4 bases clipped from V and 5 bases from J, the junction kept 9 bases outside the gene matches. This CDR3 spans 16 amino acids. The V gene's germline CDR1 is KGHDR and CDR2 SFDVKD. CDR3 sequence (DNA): TGTGCCACCAGTGAGTCCGGGACAGGGTGGGAAGATACGCAGTATTTT. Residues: CATSESGTGWEDTQYF.

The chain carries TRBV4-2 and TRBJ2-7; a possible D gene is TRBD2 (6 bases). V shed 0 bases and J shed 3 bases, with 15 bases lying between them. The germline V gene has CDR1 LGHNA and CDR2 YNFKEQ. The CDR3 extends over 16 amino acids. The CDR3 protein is CASSQEWKAGFYEQYF. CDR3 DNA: TGTGCCAGCAGCCAAGAATGGAAGGCGGGGTTCTACGAGCAGTACTTC.

CDR3 in DNA: TGTGCCAGCAGCTCCATAGCGGGGGGTAGCACAGATACGCAGTATTTT. The encoded protein is CASSSIAGGSTDTQYF. The chain employs TRBV7-2 and TRBJ2-3, with 10 bases that match TRBD2. After removal of 4 bases from V and 0 bases from J, the junction contained 4 bases not matched to a gene. CDR3 length equals 16 residues. Germline CDR1 SGHTA, CDR2 FQGNSA.

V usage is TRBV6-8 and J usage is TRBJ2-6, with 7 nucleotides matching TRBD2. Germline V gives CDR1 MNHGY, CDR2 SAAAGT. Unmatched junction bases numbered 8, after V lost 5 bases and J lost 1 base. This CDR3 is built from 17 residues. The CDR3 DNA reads TGTGCCAGCAGTCCCTGGGGAGGGGTGTCTGGGGCCAACGTCCTGACTTTC. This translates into CASSPWGGVSGANVLTF.

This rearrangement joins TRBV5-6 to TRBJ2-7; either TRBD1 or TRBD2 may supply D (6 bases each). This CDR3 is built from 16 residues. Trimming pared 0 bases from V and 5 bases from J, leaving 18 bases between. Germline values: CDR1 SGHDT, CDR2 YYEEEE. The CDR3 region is CASSLAPRGAIDEQYF. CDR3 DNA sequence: TGTGCCAGCAGCTTGGCCCCGAGGGGGGCTATCGACGAGCAGTACTTC.

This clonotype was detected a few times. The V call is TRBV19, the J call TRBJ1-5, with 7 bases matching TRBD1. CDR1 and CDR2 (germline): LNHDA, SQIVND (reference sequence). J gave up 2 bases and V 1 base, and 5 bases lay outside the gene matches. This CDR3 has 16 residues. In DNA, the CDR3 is TGTGCCAGTAGTATAGGGAGGGGGCGCGGCAATCAGCCCCAGCATTTT. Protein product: CASSIGRGRGNQPQHF.

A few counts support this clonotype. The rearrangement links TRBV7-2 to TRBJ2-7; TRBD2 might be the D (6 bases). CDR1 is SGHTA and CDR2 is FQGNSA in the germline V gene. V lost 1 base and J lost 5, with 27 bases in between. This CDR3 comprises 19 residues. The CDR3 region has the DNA TGTGCCAGCAGCTTAGTCTTTATTGGGTCTGGCGGGGCGGGAAACGAGCAGTACTTC. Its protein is CASSLVFIGSGGAGNEQYF.

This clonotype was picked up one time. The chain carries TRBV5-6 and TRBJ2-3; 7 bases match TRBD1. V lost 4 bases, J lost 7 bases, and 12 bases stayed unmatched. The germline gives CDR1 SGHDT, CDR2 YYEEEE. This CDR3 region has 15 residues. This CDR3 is CASSGDSRAQNTQYF. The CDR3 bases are TGTGCCAGCAGCGGGGACAGTCGCGCACAGAATACGCAGTATTTT.

CDR3: CASSLRSGTSGRSSYNEQFF. The CDR3 nucleotides read TGTGCCAGCAGTTTAAGGTCCGGGACTAGCGGAAGGAGCTCCTACAATGAGCAGTTCTTC. This chain joins TRBV27 and TRBJ2-1; TRBD2 matches 11 bases. The CDR3 has 20 residues. CDR1 is MNHEY and CDR2 is SMNVEV in the germline V gene (reference sequence). Trimming at V came to 2 bases and at J to 0 bases, leaving 12 bases not matched to a gene.

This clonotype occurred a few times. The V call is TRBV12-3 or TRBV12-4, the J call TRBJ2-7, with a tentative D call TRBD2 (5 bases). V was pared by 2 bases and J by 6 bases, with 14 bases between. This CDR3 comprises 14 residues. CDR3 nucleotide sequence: TGTGCCAGCAGTTTAAGGGAGATGGTCGCCGAGCAGTACTTC. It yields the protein CASSLREMVAEQYF.

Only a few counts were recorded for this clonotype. The CDR3 here is CASSETTNTEAFF. CDR3 DNA: TGTGCCAGCAGTGAAACAACGAACACTGAAGCTTTCTTT. The V gene is TRBV6-1, the J gene TRBJ1-1; D is undetermined. This CDR3 spans 13 amino acids. The V gene's germline CDR1 is MNHNS and CDR2 SASEGT. V dropped 2 bases and J dropped 1 base, with 5 bases sitting between them.

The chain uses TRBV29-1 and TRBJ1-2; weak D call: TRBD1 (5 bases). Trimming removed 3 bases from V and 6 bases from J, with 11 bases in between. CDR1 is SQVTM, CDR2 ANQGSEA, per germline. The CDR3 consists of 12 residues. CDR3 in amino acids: CSVDRGMNGYTF. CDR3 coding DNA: TGCAGCGTTGATCGGGGGATGAATGGCTACACCTTC.

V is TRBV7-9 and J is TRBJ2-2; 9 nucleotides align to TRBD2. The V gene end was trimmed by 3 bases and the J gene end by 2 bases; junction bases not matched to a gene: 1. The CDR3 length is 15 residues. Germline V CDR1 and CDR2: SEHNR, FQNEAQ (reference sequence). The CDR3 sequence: CASSLTSGNTGELFF. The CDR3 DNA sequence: TGTGCCAGCAGCTTGACTAGCGGAAACACCGGGGAGCTGTTTTTT.

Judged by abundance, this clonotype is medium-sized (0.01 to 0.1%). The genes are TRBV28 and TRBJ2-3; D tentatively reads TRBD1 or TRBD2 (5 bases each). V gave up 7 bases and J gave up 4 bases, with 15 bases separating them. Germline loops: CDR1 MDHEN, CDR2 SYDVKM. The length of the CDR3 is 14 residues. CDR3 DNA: TGTGCCAGCACCATTCAGGGTAGCGCAGATACGCAGTATTTT. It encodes CASTIQGSADTQYF. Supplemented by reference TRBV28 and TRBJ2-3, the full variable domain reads DVKVTQSSRYLVKRTGEKVFLECVQDMDHENMFWYRQDPGLGLRLIYFSYDVKMKEKGDIPEGYSVSREKKERFSLILESASTNQTSMYLCASTIQGSADTQYFGPGTRLTVL.

In DNA, the CDR3 is TGTGCCAGCAGCTTCCTCACCGGACTAGCAAGGATCGCAGATACGCAGTATTTT. As protein: CASSFLTGLARIADTQYF. The chain links TRBV11-1 to TRBJ2-3; TRBD2 agrees at 8 bases. V was pared by 3 bases and J by 4 bases, with 15 bases of the junction left unmatched. There are 18 residues in the CDR3. Germline V lookup: CDR1 SGHAT, CDR2 FQDESV (reference sequence).

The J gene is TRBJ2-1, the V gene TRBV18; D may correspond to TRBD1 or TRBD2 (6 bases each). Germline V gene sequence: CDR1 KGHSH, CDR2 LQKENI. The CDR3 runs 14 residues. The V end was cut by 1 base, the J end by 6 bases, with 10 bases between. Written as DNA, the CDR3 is TGTGCCAGCTCACCACGGGGGGCAATCAATGAGCAGTTCTTC. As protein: CASSPRGAINEQFF.

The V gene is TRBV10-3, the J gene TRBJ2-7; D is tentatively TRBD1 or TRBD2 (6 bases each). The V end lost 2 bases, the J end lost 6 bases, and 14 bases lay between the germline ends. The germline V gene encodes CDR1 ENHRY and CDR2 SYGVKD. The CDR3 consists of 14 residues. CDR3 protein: CAISEPLGGGEQYF. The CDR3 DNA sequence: TGTGCCATCAGTGAGCCCTTGGGGGGCGGCGAGCAGTACTTC.

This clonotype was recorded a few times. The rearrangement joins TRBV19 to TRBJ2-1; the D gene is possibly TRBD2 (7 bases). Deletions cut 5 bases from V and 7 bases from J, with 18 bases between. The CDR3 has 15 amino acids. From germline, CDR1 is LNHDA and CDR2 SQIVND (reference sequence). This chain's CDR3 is CASSWAGASGNEQFF. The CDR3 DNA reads TGTGCCAGTAGTTGGGCGGGGGCCTCAGGTAATGAGCAGTTCTTC.

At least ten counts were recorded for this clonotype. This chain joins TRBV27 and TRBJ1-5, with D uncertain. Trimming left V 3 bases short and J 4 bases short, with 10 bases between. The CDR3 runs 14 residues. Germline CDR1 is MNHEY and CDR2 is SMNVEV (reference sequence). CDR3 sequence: CASSFGGPNQPQHF. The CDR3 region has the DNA TGTGCCAGCAGTTTCGGAGGGCCGAATCAGCCCCAGCATTTT.

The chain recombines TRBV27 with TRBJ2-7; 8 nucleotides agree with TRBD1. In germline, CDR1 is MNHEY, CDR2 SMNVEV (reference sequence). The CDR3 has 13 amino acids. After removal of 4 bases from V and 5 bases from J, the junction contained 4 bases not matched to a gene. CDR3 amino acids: CASSSDRGHEQYF. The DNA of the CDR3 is TGTGCCAGCAGTTCCGACAGGGGCCACGAGCAGTACTTC.

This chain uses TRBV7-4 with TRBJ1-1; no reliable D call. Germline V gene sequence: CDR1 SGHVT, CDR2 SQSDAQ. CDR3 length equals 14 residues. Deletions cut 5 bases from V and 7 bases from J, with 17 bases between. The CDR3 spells CASSQGSRQNEAFF. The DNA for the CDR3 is TGTGCCAGCAGCCAAGGATCCCGGCAGAATGAAGCTTTCTTT.

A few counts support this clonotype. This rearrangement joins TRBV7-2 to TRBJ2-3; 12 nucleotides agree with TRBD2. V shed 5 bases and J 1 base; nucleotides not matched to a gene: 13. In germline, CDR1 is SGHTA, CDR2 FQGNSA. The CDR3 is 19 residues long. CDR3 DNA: TGTGCCAGCAGCGCCCTCCTGCCTAGCGGGGGGGTTCGCACAGATACGCAGTATTTT. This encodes CASSALLPSGGVRTDTQYF. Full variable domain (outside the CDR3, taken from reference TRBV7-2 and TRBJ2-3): GAGVSQSPSNKVTEKGKDVELRCDPISGHTALYWYRQSLGQGLEFLIYFQGNSAPDKSGLPSDRFSAERTGGSVSTLTIQRTQQEDSAVYLCASSALLPSGGVRTDTQYFGPGTRLTVL.

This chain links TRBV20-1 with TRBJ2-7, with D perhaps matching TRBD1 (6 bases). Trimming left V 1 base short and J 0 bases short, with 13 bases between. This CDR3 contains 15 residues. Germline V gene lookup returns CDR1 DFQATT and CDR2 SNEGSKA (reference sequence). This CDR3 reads CSARGPGHLSYEQYF. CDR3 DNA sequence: TGCAGTGCTAGAGGGCCGGGACACCTCTCCTACGAGCAGTACTTC.